The rows below give T cell receptor beta chains drawn from one sample of a study of cytomegalovirus exposure and HLA in healthy donors. TCRdb's copy holds only in-frame clones and misses some; the assay was immunoSEQ multiplex PCR. The repertoire holds some 180,000 clones, 75% to 90% seen once, with about 1.4% in the top ten. Sequences were obtained from PBMCs. Receptors were obtained from a girl between 10 and 17 years old in good health and CMV-seropositive. CDR3s include the opening cysteine and the closing phenylalanine or tryptophan. A D gene is named only where the DNA matches it firmly. Where a row states a size, it is once, few, many or the class of an expanded clone; other rows omit it.

V	J	length	D	size	CDR3	DNA
TRBV30	TRBJ2-3	13	.	.	CAWSVQVGDTQYF	TGTGCCTGGAGTGTCCAGGTTGGAGATACGCAGTATTTT
TRBV13	TRBJ2-7	16	TRBD2	.	CASSLGRVAGGYEQYF	TGTGCCAGCAGCTTAGGCCGAGTAGCGGGAGGCTACGAGCAGTACTTC
TRBV7-2	TRBJ2-2	13	.	.	CASSPPITGELFF	TGTGCCAGCAGCCCCCCTATCACCGGGGAGCTGTTTTTT
TRBV30	TRBJ2-3	15	TRBD2	.	CAWSTGSGRTDTQYF	TGTGCCTGGAGTACGGGTAGCGGGAGGACAGATACGCAGTATTTT
TRBV6-4	TRBJ2-2	16	TRBD2	.	CASSRTSGDGTGELFF	TGTGCCAGCAGTAGGACTAGCGGGGACGGAACCGGGGAGCTGTTTTTT
TRBV9	TRBJ1-3	19	.	once	CASSVDPQGSPPSGNTIYF	TGTGCCAGCAGCGTAGATCCCCAGGGGAGCCCCCCATCTGGAAACACCATATATTTT
TRBV6-5	TRBJ2-1	13	.	.	CASRFRGGNEQFF	TGTGCCAGCAGGTTCAGAGGGGGCAATGAGCAGTTCTTC
TRBV18	TRBJ2-1	17	TRBD2	.	CASSPYDLAGGNNEQFF	TGTGCCAGCTCACCATACGATCTAGCGGGAGGAAACAATGAGCAGTTCTTC
TRBV30	TRBJ2-3	14	.	.	CALTRGGVTDTQYF	TGTGCCTTAACTCGAGGGGGGGTGACAGATACGCAGTATTTT
TRBV11-2	TRBJ1-1	13	.	.	CASSLGFREEAFF	TGTGCCAGCAGCTTAGGATTTAGGGAGGAAGCTTTCTTT
TRBV18	TRBJ1-5	15	TRBD1	.	CASSPPGQGNQPQHF	TGTGCCAGCTCACCGCCGGGACAGGGCAATCAGCCCCAGCATTTT
TRBV30	TRBJ1-2	13	.	.	CAWSDSSTGGYTF	TGTGCCTGGAGTGACAGCTCTACGGGGGGCTACACCTTC
TRBV4-1	TRBJ2-3	16	.	few	CASSQGELAHTDTQYF	TGCGCCAGCAGCCAAGGGGAACTAGCACACACAGATACGCAGTATTTT
TRBV4-3	TRBJ2-2	16	.	few	CASSQGGALYTGELFF	TGCGCCAGCAGCCAAGGCGGGGCCCTCTACACCGGGGAGCTGTTTTTT
TRBV4-1	TRBJ2-3	14	.	.	CASSQGTVRDTQYF	TGCGCCAGCAGCCAGGGGACTGTACGAGATACGCAGTATTTT
TRBV30	TRBJ2-6	13	.	.	CAWTGDGANVLTF	TGTGCCTGGACAGGGGACGGGGCCAACGTCCTGACTTTC
TRBV5-4	TRBJ2-2	14	.	.	CASSAEAVPGELFF	TGTGCCAGCAGCGCCGAGGCGGTTCCCGGGGAGCTGTTTTTT
TRBV18	TRBJ1-1	14	TRBD1	few	CASSVTGGSTEAFF	TGTGCCAGCTCCGTGACAGGGGGTAGTACTGAAGCTTTCTTT
TRBV29-1	TRBJ2-7	13	.	.	CSVEIGVSYEQYF	TGCAGCGTTGAAATCGGAGTCTCCTACGAGCAGTACTTC
TRBV7-9	TRBJ2-7	16	TRBD2	once	CASSHPASGRRYEQYF	TGTGCCAGCAGCCACCCGGCTAGCGGGAGAAGATACGAGCAGTACTTC
TRBV28	TRBJ1-4	14	.	.	CATTGGVFGEKLFF	TGTGCCACCACCGGAGGGGTATTCGGCGAAAAACTGTTTTTT
TRBV19	TRBJ2-7	14	TRBD1	.	CASSTGQGSYEQYF	TGTGCCAGTAGTACGGGACAGGGGAGCTACGAGCAGTACTTC
TRBV18	TRBJ2-7	12	.	once	CASSPTQYEQYF	TGTGCCAGCTCACCGACACAGTACGAGCAGTACTTC
TRBV19	TRBJ2-1	16	.	.	CASRSRSGLLGNEQFF	TGTGCCAGTAGATCGAGGAGCGGGTTACTGGGCAATGAGCAGTTCTTC
TRBV7-2	TRBJ2-2	14	.	.	CASSLDWNTGELFF	TGTGCCAGCAGCTTAGACTGGAACACCGGGGAGCTGTTTTTT
TRBV19	TRBJ1-3	14	.	few	CASSIGGVGNTIYF	TGTGCCAGTAGTATCGGGGGAGTTGGAAACACCATATATTTT
TRBV2	TRBJ2-3	10	.	.	CASSLLTQYF	TGTGCCAGCAGCCTTTTGACGCAGTATTTT
TRBV14	TRBJ1-4	14	TRBD1	.	CASSSTGTDEKLFF	TGTGCCAGCAGCTCTACTGGGACAGACGAAAAACTGTTTTTT
TRBV7-9	TRBJ2-7	14	.	.	CASSFLQSPYEQYF	TGTGCCAGCAGCTTTTTACAGAGTCCCTACGAGCAGTACTTC
TRBV27	TRBJ1-2	14	TRBD1	.	CASSFTGGVGGYTF	TGTGCCAGCAGTTTTACAGGGGGCGTAGGTGGCTACACCTTC
TRBV30	TRBJ2-1	15	TRBD2	.	CAWIRPSGYYNEQFF	TGTGCCTGGATCCGTCCTAGCGGTTACTACAATGAGCAGTTCTTC
TRBV7-9	TRBJ2-7	15	.	.	CASSLGLSGYYEQYF	TGTGCCAGCAGCTTAGGGCTTAGCGGATACTACGAGCAGTACTTC
TRBV10-1	TRBJ2-1	14	.	.	CASSRLAQYNEQFF	TGCGCCAGCAGTAGATTAGCGCAATACAATGAGCAGTTCTTC
TRBV5-1	TRBJ2-1	15	TRBD2	.	CASSFRLAGNDEQFF	TGCGCCAGCAGTTTTAGACTAGCGGGAAACGATGAGCAGTTCTTC
TRBV7-9	TRBJ2-1	14	TRBD2	.	CASRREGPYNEQFF	TGTGCCAGTCGGCGGGAGGGCCCCTACAATGAGCAGTTCTTC
TRBV5-1	TRBJ2-7	12	.	.	CASSLVGSEQYF	TGCGCCAGCAGCTTGGTCGGTTCCGAGCAGTACTTC
TRBV30	TRBJ2-3	15	.	.	CAWSPIALRTDTQYF	TGTGCCTGGAGTCCCATAGCCTTAAGGACAGATACGCAGTATTTT
TRBV7-7	TRBJ2-3	13	.	once	CASSSKEGIQQYF	TGTGCCAGCAGCTCGAAGGAGGGGATACAACAGTATTTT
TRBV10-2	TRBJ2-1	13	.	.	CASVGAPYNEQFF	TGCGCCAGCGTAGGGGCTCCCTACAATGAGCAGTTCTTC
TRBV25-1	TRBJ2-5	14	.	.	CASTQTGLQETQYF	TGTGCCAGCACTCAAACAGGGCTCCAAGAGACCCAGTACTTC
TRBV6-5	TRBJ1-2	15	.	.	CASSYREGGALGYTF	TGTGCCAGCAGTTACCGGGAGGGTGGAGCTCTCGGCTACACCTTC